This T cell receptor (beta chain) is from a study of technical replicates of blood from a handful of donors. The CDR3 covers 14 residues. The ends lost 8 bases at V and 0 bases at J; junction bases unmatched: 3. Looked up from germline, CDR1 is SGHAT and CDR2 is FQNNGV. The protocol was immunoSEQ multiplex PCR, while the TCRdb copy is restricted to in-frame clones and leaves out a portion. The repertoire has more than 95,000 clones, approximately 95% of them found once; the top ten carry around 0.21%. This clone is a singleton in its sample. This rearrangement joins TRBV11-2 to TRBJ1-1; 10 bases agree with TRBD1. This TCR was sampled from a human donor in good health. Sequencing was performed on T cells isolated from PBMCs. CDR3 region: CASSGQGMNTEAFF. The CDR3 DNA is TGTGCCAGCTCGGGACAGGGGATGAACACTGAAGCTTTCTTT.